Listed below are T cell receptor beta chains from one sample, sequenced in a study of blood T cell repertoires in COVID-19. Profiling relied on immunoSEQ multiplex PCR, and the TCRdb table lists in-frame clones only, not all of them. Of about 220,000 clones listed, about 86% were seen once; the top ten hold roughly 14%. The sequencing input was PBMCs or T cells enriched from blood (not recorded which). These TCRs come from a woman aged 50 to 60 with acute COVID-19. Each CDR3 is given with its conserved first and last residue. D genes are given only for firm matches. Not all rows give a size; the values are once, few, many and, for expanded clones, a class.

j_call: TRBJ2-5; clone_size: NA; v_call: TRBV18; d_call: NA; cdr3_aa: CASSGATQETQYF; cdr3_nt: TGTGCCAGCTCAGGGGCGACCCAAGAGACCCAGTACTTC
j_call: TRBJ2-3; clone_size: NA; v_call: TRBV12-3/TRBV12-4; d_call: NA; cdr3_aa: CASSFGTDTQYF; cdr3_nt: TGTGCCAGCAGTTTCGGGACAGATACGCAGTATTTT
j_call: TRBJ2-5; clone_size: NA; v_call: TRBV9; d_call: TRBD1; cdr3_aa: CASSVVDRARETQYF; cdr3_nt: TGTGCCAGCAGCGTAGTCGACAGGGCTCGGGAGACCCAGTACTTC
j_call: TRBJ1-2; clone_size: NA; v_call: TRBV27; d_call: TRBD1; cdr3_aa: CASRLRQGWGYGYTF; cdr3_nt: TGTGCCAGCAGACTAAGACAGGGATGGGGCTATGGCTACACCTTC
j_call: TRBJ2-1; clone_size: NA; v_call: TRBV19; d_call: NA; cdr3_aa: CASGNPQGHEQFF; cdr3_nt: TGTGCCAGTGGAAACCCGCAGGGGCATGAGCAGTTCTTC
j_call: TRBJ1-3; clone_size: NA; v_call: TRBV7-2; d_call: NA; cdr3_aa: CASSLARGNSGNTIYF; cdr3_nt: TGTGCCAGCAGCTTAGCGCGGGGGAACTCTGGAAACACCATATATTTT
j_call: TRBJ2-7; clone_size: NA; v_call: TRBV10-3; d_call: TRBD1; cdr3_aa: CAISGSGTGTYEQYF; cdr3_nt: TGTGCCATCAGTGGTTCCGGGACAGGGACCTACGAGCAGTACTTC
j_call: TRBJ1-2; clone_size: once; v_call: TRBV28; d_call: TRBD1; cdr3_aa: CASSEGNRGFGYTF; cdr3_nt: TGTGCCAGCAGCGAGGGGAACAGGGGTTTTGGCTACACCTTC
j_call: TRBJ2-1; clone_size: once; v_call: TRBV19; d_call: TRBD2; cdr3_aa: CASSIAGGPHNEQFF; cdr3_nt: TGTGCCAGTAGTATAGCGGGAGGGCCTCACAATGAGCAGTTCTTC
j_call: TRBJ2-1; clone_size: NA; v_call: TRBV5-4; d_call: NA; cdr3_aa: CASSLVGSYNEQFF; cdr3_nt: TGTGCCAGCAGCTTGGTCGGCTCCTACAATGAGCAGTTCTTC